These 11 T cell receptor beta chains originate from one sample sequenced in a study of CD8+CD57+ T cells in acquired aplastic anemia. CDR3 and TCR beta VDJ profiling relied on a genomic DNA template. Each CDR3 protein is one row after TCRdb ran MiXCR on the reads. The sample consists of about 220,000 distinct CDR3 sequences, approximately 45% of them appearing once. An expansion of CD8+CD57+ cells by flow cytometry had been shown in patients chosen for sequencing. The sample was sorted CD4+, CD8+, or CD8+CD57+ T cells (not recorded which) from PBMCs. These receptors all come from a human donor with aplastic anemia.

This clonotype came up a few times. The chain combines TRBV29-1 with TRBJ1-1; D gene ambiguous. The CDR3 has 11 amino acids. V was shortened by 5 bases and J by 5 bases, with 9 bases between the two germline ends. The germline V gene encodes CDR1 SQVTM and CDR2 ANQGSEA. CDR3 amino acids: CSVNTGTEAFF. The CDR3 DNA is TGCAGCGTTAACACGGGGACTGAAGCTTTCTTT.

This clonotype has a count of ten or more. The chain combines TRBV10-2 with TRBJ1-1; D call uncertain. Germline lookup yields CDR1 WSHSY and CDR2 SAAADI. V lost 0 bases and J lost 7, with 21 bases in between. This CDR3 region has 17 residues. The CDR3 DNA is TGCGCCAGCAGTGAGTCCGAGTTAGATTTTAGATCGATTGAAGCTTTCTTT. Amino acid sequence: CASSESELDFRSIEAFF.

This clonotype was observed at least ten times. The CDR3 protein is CASSSLGGATNEKLFF. The CDR3 DNA sequence: TGTGCCAGCAGCTCCCTAGGGGGCGCAACTAATGAAAAACTGTTTTTT. This chain uses TRBV9 with TRBJ1-4, with 7 nucleotides matching TRBD1. V was clipped by 4 bases and J by 0 bases; unmatched bases: 6. The CDR3 extends over 16 amino acids. CDR1 is SGDLS, CDR2 YYNGEE, per germline. The full variable domain, with the rest looked up from reference TRBV9 and TRBJ1-4, is DSGVTQTPKHLITATGQRVTLRCSPRSGDLSVYWYQQSLDQGLQFLIQYYNGEERAKGNILERFSAQQFPDLHSELNLSSLELGDSALYFCASSSLGGATNEKLFFGSGTQLSVL.

This clonotype was counted ten times or more. The chain combines TRBV4-2 with TRBJ1-6; no reliable D call. In germline, CDR1 is LGHNA, CDR2 YNFKEQ. CDR3 length equals 16 residues. V dropped 4 bases and J dropped 0 bases, with 10 bases sitting between them. This CDR3 reads CASSPDISSYNSPLHF. The CDR3 DNA follows: TGTGCCAGCAGCCCCGATATAAGCTCCTATAATTCACCCCTCCACTTT.

The V and J genes are TRBV10-3 and TRBJ2-1; the D gene is possibly TRBD1 (5 bases). This CDR3 spans 14 amino acids. The V and J ends lost 10 bases and 7 bases respectively, with 20 bases between them. Germline V gives CDR1 ENHRY, CDR2 SYGVKD. The CDR3 nucleotides are TGTGCCACGAAAGCAATGGGGCCGAGGAATGAGCAGTTCTTC. This sequence encodes CATKAMGPRNEQFF.

This clonotype was picked up a small number of times. The chain joins TRBV30 to TRBJ1-4; possibly TRBD1 for D (5 bases). Trimming shortened V by 7 bases and J by 14 bases, and 20 bases separated the two germline ends. CDR3 length: 12 amino acids. The germline V gene has CDR1 GTSNPN and CDR2 SVGIG (reference sequence). DNA of the CDR3: TGTGCCTCCGGGGGGATACGACAAGACCTGTTTTTT. Its protein is CASGGIRQDLFF.

This clonotype was seen a handful of times. Compared with germline, one end of the junction differs, possibly owing to a read error. Here the CDR3 reads CASGETRGGPSPLAF. For the CDR3, the DNA is TGTGCCAGCGGGGAGACGCGGGGGGGGCCATCTCCTCTGGCCTTC. V gene TRBV6-5 combines with J gene TRBJ2-7; 9 bases align to TRBD2. CDR3 length: 15 amino acids. Germline lookup yields CDR1 MNHEY and CDR2 SVGAGI.

The chain is built from TRBV12-3 or TRBV12-4 and TRBJ1-2; D is ambiguous. V was trimmed by 5 bases and J by 3 bases, leaving 10 bases between them. The CDR3 sequence is 13 residues long. CDR3 DNA: TGTGCCAGCAGTGAAGCGGGTGACTATGGCTACACCTTC. This encodes CASSEAGDYGYTF.

The chain recombines TRBV12-3 or TRBV12-4 with TRBJ2-5; tentatively, D is TRBD2 (7 bases). Deletions cut 9 bases from V and 1 base from J, with 12 bases between. The CDR3 length is 13 residues. The CDR3 reads CASRGGRQETQYF. CDR3 in DNA: TGTGCCAGTAGGGGGGGTCGCCAAGAGACCCAGTACTTC.

J is TRBJ1-1 and V is TRBV15; the match to TRBD1 covers 8 bases. This CDR3 contains 16 residues. Germline lookup yields CDR1 LNHNV and CDR2 YYDKDF (reference sequence). V trimming: 0 bases; J trimming: 4 bases; junction bases outside the gene matches: 7. The CDR3 DNA follows: TGTGCCACCAGCAGAGACGGACAGGGTCTGAGCACTGAAGCTTTCTTT. Amino acid sequence: CATSRDGQGLSTEAFF.

This clonotype has at least ten counts. The CDR3 DNA reads as TGTGCCAGCAGCTTAGCCGGACAGTCTAATGAAAAACTGTTTTTT. Translated, it gives CASSLAGQSNEKLFF. The chain recombines TRBV7-2 with TRBJ1-4; D might be TRBD1 (6 bases). The CDR3 consists of 15 residues. Between the trimmed V and J ends, which lost 0 bases and 3 bases, there was a span of 8 bases. Germline V gives CDR1 SGHTA, CDR2 FQGNSA.